This T cell receptor beta chain was recovered during a study of molecular identifiers for immune sequencing clone quantification. Study-wide results and limits: Over 97% of CMV-specific effector molecules, but under 1% of naive ones, were in clones above 20 copies.

Based on a CD8+CD4-CCR7+CD45RA+ profile, naive CD8 T cells were sorted. This clonotype was detected many times. The antigen is not known. From the PCR reads, TCRdb called clonotypes with MiXCR, one entry per CDR3 protein. The data contain about 300,000 distinct CDR3 sequences, about 22% of them singletons. The sequence derives from a human donor in good health. Some libraries in this study had Jurkat cell RNA spiked in. The sample consisted of naive CD8+ T cells from blood, with Jurkat cell RNA spiked in. Described subset: FACS-sorted CD8+CD4-CCR7+CD45RA+ naive T cells.

The CDR3 DNA follows: TGTGCCAGCAGCTCCGTATCAGATACGCAGTATTTT. Protein product: CASSSVSDTQYF. The V gene is TRBV7-2, the J gene TRBJ2-3, with D unclear. Germline V CDR1 and CDR2: SGHTA, FQGNSA. This CDR3 is built from 12 residues. V was shortened by 4 bases and J by 4 bases, with 6 bases between the two germline ends.